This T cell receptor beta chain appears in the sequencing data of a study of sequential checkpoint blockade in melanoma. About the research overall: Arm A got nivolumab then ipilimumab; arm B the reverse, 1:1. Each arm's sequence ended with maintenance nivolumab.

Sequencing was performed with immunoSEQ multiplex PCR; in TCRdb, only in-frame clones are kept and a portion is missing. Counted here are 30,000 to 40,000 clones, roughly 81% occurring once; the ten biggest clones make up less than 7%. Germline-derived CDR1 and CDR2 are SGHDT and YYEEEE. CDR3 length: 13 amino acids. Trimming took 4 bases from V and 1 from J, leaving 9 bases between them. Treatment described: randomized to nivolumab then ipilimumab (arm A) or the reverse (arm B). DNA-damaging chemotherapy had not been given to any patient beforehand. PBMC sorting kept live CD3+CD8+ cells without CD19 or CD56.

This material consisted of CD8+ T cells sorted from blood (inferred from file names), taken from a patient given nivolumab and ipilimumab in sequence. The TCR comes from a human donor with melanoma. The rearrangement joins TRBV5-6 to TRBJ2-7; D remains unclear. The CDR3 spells CASSPGLSYEQYF. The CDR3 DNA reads TGTGCCAGCAGCCCGGGTTTATCCTACGAGCAGTACTTC.